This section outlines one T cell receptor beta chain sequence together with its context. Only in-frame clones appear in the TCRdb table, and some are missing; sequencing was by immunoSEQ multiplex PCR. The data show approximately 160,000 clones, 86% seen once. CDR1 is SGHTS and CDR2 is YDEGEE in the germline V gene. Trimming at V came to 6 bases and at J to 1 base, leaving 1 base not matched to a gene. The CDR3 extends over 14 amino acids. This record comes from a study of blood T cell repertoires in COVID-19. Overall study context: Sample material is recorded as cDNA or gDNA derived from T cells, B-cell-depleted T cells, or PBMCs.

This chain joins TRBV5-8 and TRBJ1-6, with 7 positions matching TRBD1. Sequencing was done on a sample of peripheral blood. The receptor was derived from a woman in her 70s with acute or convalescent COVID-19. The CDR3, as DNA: TGTGCCAGCAACAGGGGTTCCTATAATTCACCCCTCCACTTT. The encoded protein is CASNRGSYNSPLHF.